These 5 T cell receptor beta chains were all obtained from the same sample, sequenced in a study of cytomegalovirus exposure and HLA in healthy donors. Primers for the PCR totalled 60 Vbeta and 13 Jbeta. Assay used: immunoSEQ multiplex PCR; TCRdb lists only in-frame clones, some missing. This table has approximately 150,000 clones, approximately 79% appearing once. Sequencing used PBMCs. Every receptor here comes from a human donor in good health.

This chain links TRBV14 with TRBJ2-1, with D perhaps TRBD1 (7 bases). Trimming pared 6 bases from V and 9 bases from J, leaving 12 bases between. This CDR3 has 12 amino acids. The V gene's germline CDR1 is SGHDN and CDR2 FVKESK. The CDR3 here is CASRGGTAEQFF. CDR3 DNA sequence: TGTGCCAGCAGGGGCGGGACAGCTGAGCAGTTCTTC.

This chain links TRBV6-6 with TRBJ1-1, with D possibly being TRBD1 (5 bases). V was clipped by 5 bases and J by 0 bases, with 10 bases between them. This CDR3 spans 14 amino acids. CDR1 and CDR2 (germline): MNHNY, SVGAGI (reference sequence). CDR3 sequence: CASSGRQMNTEAFF. CDR3 in DNA: TGTGCCAGCAGTGGTCGACAGATGAACACTGAAGCTTTCTTT.

The chain couples TRBV11-2 to TRBJ2-2, with D maybe TRBD2 (5 bases). Germline CDR1 reads SGHAT; CDR2 reads FQNNGV. V was cut by 1 base and J by 4 bases, with 13 bases left in between. There are 16 residues in the CDR3. CDR3: CASSLVSRRSTGELFF. In DNA, the CDR3 is TGTGCCAGCAGCTTAGTATCGAGGAGGTCCACCGGGGAGCTGTTTTTT.

DNA of the CDR3: TGCGCCAGCAGCCCCAGACTAGCGGGGGGACAAGAGACCCAGTACTTC. It yields the protein CASSPRLAGGQETQYF. The gene calls are TRBV5-1 and TRBJ2-5, with TRBD2 matching 13 bases. Germline CDR1 SGHRS, CDR2 YFSETQ. The V and J ends lost 4 bases and 2 bases, in that order; junction bases with no gene match: 5. The CDR3 totals 16 residues. The full variable domain, with the rest looked up from reference TRBV5-1 and TRBJ2-5, is KAGVTQTPRYLIKTRGQQVTLSCSPISGHRSVSWYQQTPGQGLQFLFEYFSETQRNKGNFPGRFSGRQFSNSRSEMNVSTLELGDSALYLCASSPRLAGGQETQYFGPGTRLLVL.

The chain combines TRBV7-9 with TRBJ1-4; a weak D match, TRBD1 (6 bases). Germline V CDR1 and CDR2: SEHNR, FQNEAQ (reference sequence). This CDR3 is built from 18 residues. V dropped 2 bases and J dropped 2 bases, with 18 bases sitting between them. CDR3 in DNA: TGTGCCAGCAGCTTAACCCCGGGGGGCGGAAGGACTAATGAAAAACTGTTTTTT. This translates into CASSLTPGGGRTNEKLFF.